The 27 T cell receptor beta chains below come from one sample, sequenced in a study of OX40 agonist ivuxolimab in advanced cancers. Profiled with immunoSEQ multiplex PCR; TCRdb holds only in-frame clones, not every one. The sample has 60,000 to 75,000 clones; 75% to 85% are singletons. The material sequenced was CD4+ or CD8+ T cells sorted from blood, taken in a trial of the OX40 agonist ivuxolimab. Receptor source: an adult with an advanced solid tumor such as melanoma, head and neck, liver or kidney cancer.

The chain is built from TRBV11-2 and TRBJ2-3; 10 bases fit TRBD2. The CDR3 is 16 residues long. Germline V gene sequence: CDR1 SGHAT, CDR2 FQNNGV. V shed 3 bases and J 4 bases; nucleotides not matched to a gene: 7. The CDR3 bases are TGTGCCAGCAGCTTCAGCGGGGGGGCCGTAGCAGATACGCAGTATTTT. Translation gives CASSFSGGAVADTQYF.

The V gene is TRBV19, the J gene TRBJ1-5, with D possibly matching TRBD1 (5 bases). CDR1 is LNHDA and CDR2 is SQIVND in the germline V gene (reference sequence). CDR3 length: 17 amino acids. V was clipped by 0 bases and J by 5 bases, with 17 bases between them. The CDR3 loop reads CASSIDAGGSFYQPQHF. DNA of the CDR3: TGTGCCAGTAGTATAGATGCTGGGGGTTCTTTCTATCAGCCCCAGCATTTT.

This clone is categorized as medium-sized. J is TRBJ1-6 and V is TRBV6-5; weak D call: TRBD1 (5 bases). The CDR3 totals 12 residues. Trimming removed 5 bases from V and 9 bases from J, with 8 bases in between. Germline lookup yields CDR1 MNHEY and CDR2 SVGAGI. The CDR3 DNA follows: TGTGCCAGCAGTAAAACAGGTTCACCCCTCCACTTT. As protein: CASSKTGSPLHF.

The J gene is TRBJ1-4, the V gene TRBV5-4; weak D call: TRBD1 (6 bases). CDR1 SGHNT and CDR2 YYREEE come from the germline V gene (reference sequence). CDR3 length equals 15 residues. Trimming pared 0 bases from V and 4 bases from J, leaving 10 bases between. The chain's CDR3 is CASSLGGAGNEKLFF. In nucleotides, the CDR3 is TGTGCCAGCAGCTTGGGGGGGGCGGGTAATGAAAAACTGTTTTTT. The whole variable domain, remainder taken from reference TRBV5-4 and TRBJ1-4, is ETGVTQSPTHLIKTRGQQVTLRCSSQSGHNTVSWYQQALGQGPQFIFQYYREEENGRGNFPPRFSGLQFPNYSSELNVNALELDDSALYLCASSLGGAGNEKLFFGSGTQLSVL.

J is TRBJ1-1 and V is TRBV13; D might be TRBD1 (5 bases). The CDR3 contains 14 residues. Germline assignment: CDR1 PRHDT and CDR2 FYEKMQ (reference sequence). The ends were cut back, 7 bases at V and 4 bases at J, with 16 bases in the middle. CDR3 DNA: TGTGCCAGCATGCGAATAATAGGGGCCACTGAAGCTTTCTTT. This translates into CASMRIIGATEAFF. Full variable domain (outside the CDR3, taken from reference TRBV13 and TRBJ1-1): AAGVIQSPRHLIKEKRETATLKCYPIPRHDTVYWYQQGPGQDPQFLISFYEKMQSDKGSIPDRFSAQQFSDYHSELNMSSLELGDSALYFCASMRIIGATEAFFGQGTRLTVV.

The chain recombines TRBV19 with TRBJ2-2; D uncertain. Germline V gene data show CDR1 as LNHDA and CDR2 as SQIVND (reference sequence). V dropped 8 bases and J dropped 1 base, with 11 bases sitting between them. The CDR3 covers 14 residues. For the CDR3, the DNA is TGTGCCAGTGATATAGGGCTGAACACCGGGGAGCTGTTTTTT. Its translation is CASDIGLNTGELFF.

This clone was recorded once. The chain carries TRBV4-1 and TRBJ1-2, with 10 bases fitting TRBD1. The CDR3 has 15 amino acids. Germline trimming cut 3 bases from V and 8 bases from J; bases unmatched to any gene: 9. Germline V gene data show CDR1 as MGHRA and CDR2 as YSYEKL. CDR3 bases: TGCGCCAGCAGCCAGGGACAGGGGCGAATGGAGGGCTACACCTTC. Its translation is CASSQGQGRMEGYTF.

The gene calls are TRBV7-8 and TRBJ1-1; no firm D call. The V gene lost 0 bases and the J gene lost 0 bases, with 5 bases spanning the gap. CDR1 is SGHVS, CDR2 FQNEAQ, per germline. The CDR3 has 14 residues. In DNA, the CDR3 is TGTGCCAGCAGCTTAGCGGAGTTGAACACTGAAGCTTTCTTT. Amino acid sequence: CASSLAELNTEAFF.

The chain has TRBV4-1 and TRBJ2-3; D gene ambiguous. Trimming pared 1 base from V and 6 bases from J, leaving 14 bases between. The CDR3 sequence is 15 residues long. The germline gives CDR1 MGHRA, CDR2 YSYEKL. The CDR3 loop reads CASSQGPGPRDTQYF. Here the CDR3 DNA reads TGCGCCAGCAGCCAAGGTCCCGGCCCCCGCGATACGCAGTATTTT.

Comments on this clone: The limits of the CDR3 on the DNA are not certain, so only TCRdb's listed CDR3 is given. The chain carries TRBV10-1 and TRBJ1-1. The CDR3 region is 14 residues in length, termini included. Germline V gene data show CDR1 as WNHNN and CDR2 as SYGVQD (reference sequence). CDR3 loop: CASSESGRAGVAFF.

V is TRBV6-1 and J is TRBJ1-6, with 9 bases that match TRBD1. From germline, CDR1 is MNHNS and CDR2 SASEGT. The CDR3 loop spans 16 amino acids. Trimming cost V 2 bases and J 8 bases; bases outside gene matches: 7. The CDR3 nucleotides read TGTGCCAGCAGTGAAAGACTACAGGGGGCACATTCACCCCTCCACTTT. Encoded protein: CASSERLQGAHSPLHF.

This chain joins TRBV19 and TRBJ1-2; 7 positions agree with TRBD1. The germline gives CDR1 LNHDA, CDR2 SQIVND (reference sequence). CDR3 length: 14 residues. Trimming cost V 5 bases and J 3 bases; bases outside gene matches: 6. CDR3 nucleotides: TGTGCCAGTAGTCTCCCGGGACAGCACTATGGCTACACCTTC. This codes for CASSLPGQHYGYTF.

The chain joins TRBV7-8 to TRBJ2-6; TRBD1 is a possible D gene (6 bases). V was clipped by 1 base and J by 1 base, with 11 bases between them. Looked up from germline, CDR1 is SGHVS and CDR2 is FQNEAQ. The length of the CDR3 is 17 residues. CDR3 protein: CASSLGQGLSGANVLTF. The CDR3 nucleotides are TGTGCCAGCAGCTTAGGTCAGGGGCTTTCTGGGGCCAACGTCCTGACTTTC.

This clone was detected a few times. The V and J genes are TRBV21-1 and TRBJ1-1. TRBV21-1 is assigned pseudogene status. The CDR3 extends over 14 amino acids. The CDR3 loop reads CASSRRGDVTEAFF. The CDR3 region has the DNA TGTGCCAGCAGTCGCCGAGGGGATGTCACTGAAGCTTTCTTT.

On this clone itself: The same CDR3 is also encoded by other DNA sequences in this sample. The V and J genes are TRBV5-1 and TRBJ1-3; no definite D call. In germline, CDR1 is SGHRS, CDR2 YFSETQ. V shed 0 bases and J shed 2 bases, with 3 bases lying between them. This CDR3 is 13 amino acids long. The CDR3 spells CASSLAAGNTIYF. CDR3 DNA sequence: TGCGCCAGCAGCTTGGCGGCTGGAAACACCATATATTTT. Full variable domain (outside the CDR3, taken from reference TRBV5-1 and TRBJ1-3): KAGVTQTPRYLIKTRGQQVTLSCSPISGHRSVSWYQQTPGQGLQFLFEYFSETQRNKGNFPGRFSGRQFSNSRSEMNVSTLELGDSALYLCASSLAAGNTIYFGEGSWLTVV.

The chain uses TRBV6-5 and TRBJ1-1, with D unresolved. Germline CDR1 MNHEY, CDR2 SVGAGI. V gave up 0 bases and J gave up 2 bases, with 10 bases separating them. The CDR3 totals 15 residues. The CDR3 nucleotides are TGTGCCAGCAGTTACTCATGGGAGGTCAACACTGAAGCTTTCTTT. It translates to CASSYSWEVNTEAFF.

This clone was detected only once. The J gene is TRBJ1-1, the V gene TRBV19; 10 nucleotides line up with TRBD1. CDR1 is LNHDA and CDR2 is SQIVND in the germline V gene (reference sequence). J gave up 4 bases and V 6 bases, and 8 bases lay outside the gene matches. The CDR3 has 15 residues. CDR3 in DNA: TGTGCCAGTAGGGGTTTGGACAGGGGGACCACTGAAGCTTTCTTT. Translated: CASRGLDRGTTEAFF.

There are a few counts of this clone. The genes are TRBV7-2 and TRBJ2-5; unclear D gene. Trimming cost V 5 bases and J 6 bases, with 19 bases left between them. Germline assignment: CDR1 SGHTA and CDR2 FQGNSA. The CDR3 length is 15 residues. This CDR3 is CASSRYTGLEQTQYF. The CDR3 DNA reads TGTGCCAGCAGCCGATACACCGGGTTGGAGCAGACCCAGTACTTC.

This CDR3 reads CATSRDPGPNLPHTQYF. The CDR3 DNA sequence: TGTGCCACCAGCAGAGATCCGGGGCCTAACCTACCACATACGCAGTATTTT. The chain has TRBV15 and TRBJ2-3, with D perhaps matching TRBD1 or TRBD2 (5 bases each). The CDR3 has 17 residues. Germline CDR1 is LNHNV and CDR2 is YYDKDF (reference sequence). V was clipped by 0 bases and J by 7 bases, with 20 bases between them.

The genes are TRBV5-4 and TRBJ1-2; D gene unclear. The CDR3 contains 13 residues. V was cut by 5 bases and J by 8 bases, with 16 bases left in between. Germline V lookup: CDR1 SGHNT, CDR2 YYREEE (reference sequence). The CDR3 DNA sequence: TGTGCCAGCAGTACCTTTGGCGTGGGCGGCTACACCTTC. It encodes CASSTFGVGGYTF.

The genes are TRBV19 and TRBJ1-2; TRBD1 is a possible D gene (6 bases). The V gene's germline CDR1 is LNHDA and CDR2 SQIVND (reference sequence). V lost 4 bases and J lost 1, with 13 bases in between. CDR3 length: 15 residues. This chain's CDR3 is CASSTAGVVNYGYTF. In nucleotides, the CDR3 is TGTGCCAGTAGTACCGCAGGGGTTGTTAACTATGGCTACACCTTC.

The chain uses TRBV19 and TRBJ2-6; D is undetermined. Trimming shortened V by 4 bases and J by 0 bases, and 4 bases separated the two germline ends. The CDR3 is made up of 14 amino acids. Germline V gene lookup returns CDR1 LNHDA and CDR2 SQIVND (reference sequence). This CDR3 reads CASSTHSGANVLTF. The CDR3, as DNA: TGTGCCAGTAGTACCCACTCTGGGGCCAACGTCCTGACTTTC.

The chain has TRBV7-8 and TRBJ1-3; D possibly corresponds to TRBD1 (6 bases). V lost 2 bases and J 0 bases, leaving 14 bases between the germline ends. Germline loops: CDR1 SGHVS, CDR2 FQNEAQ. CDR3 length equals 17 residues. CDR3 loop: CASSLSIRGPSGNTIYF. CDR3 nucleotides: TGTGCCAGCAGCTTATCGATCAGGGGCCCCTCTGGAAACACCATATATTTT.

The chain links TRBV5-1 to TRBJ1-4; 10 bases map to TRBD1. V lost 0 bases, J lost 2 bases, and 7 bases stayed unmatched. Germline CDR1 and CDR2: SGHRS and YFSETQ. The length of the CDR3 is 18 residues. The CDR3 DNA is TGCGCCAGCAGCTTGGTGCCCGGGACAGGGGCCACTAATGAAAAACTGTTTTTT. This gives the protein CASSLVPGTGATNEKLFF.

The J gene is TRBJ1-1, the V gene TRBV10-2; TRBD1 agrees at 9 bases. This CDR3 has 14 amino acids. In germline, CDR1 is WSHSY, CDR2 SAAADI. Germline trimming cut 6 bases from V and 3 bases from J; bases unmatched to any gene: 5. DNA for the CDR3: TGCGCCAGCAGGGGGACAGGGCGAGACACTGAAGCTTTCTTT. Residues: CASRGTGRDTEAFF.

The chain has TRBV4-1 and TRBJ2-5, with D perhaps given as TRBD1 or TRBD2 (6 bases each). V lost 3 bases and J lost 4, with 15 bases in between. This CDR3 spans 15 amino acids. Germline CDR1 MGHRA, CDR2 YSYEKL. The CDR3 loop is CASSQRGDSGETQYF. The CDR3 DNA reads TGCGCCAGCAGCCAGAGGGGGGATAGCGGAGAGACCCAGTACTTC.

The chain combines TRBV4-1 with TRBJ2-2, with TRBD1 as a possible D gene (5 bases). Looked up from germline, CDR1 is MGHRA and CDR2 is YSYEKL. The CDR3 sequence is 17 residues long. Deletions cut 4 bases from V and 1 base from J, with 16 bases between. For the CDR3, the DNA is TGCGCCAGCAGCCCTAACCCAGCAGGGATGAACACCGGGGAGCTGTTTTTT. This translates into CASSPNPAGMNTGELFF.